This TCR beta chain was found in a study of blood T cells in healthy people across ages (dated by TCRdb to about 2015). With regard to the full study: Template switching captured roughly one uniquely barcoded TCR beta cDNA molecule per two T cells in model experiments. Four age groups were formed from the donors: young (average roughly 16 years), middle-aged (approximately 42), aged (under 70) and long-lived (around 82). For two donors (one aged 18 to 30 and one aged 80 or older), the study analyzed two additional independent replicas of 1 million unique cDNA reads from the same blood draw. Age-related changes in TCR beta repertoire diversity were measured in the study by deep sequencing normalized with unique cDNA molecular identifiers.

Systemically healthy Caucasian individuals from Russia, 39 in total and aged about 6 to 95 years, were included as donors. Around 10 milliliters of peripheral blood were drawn from each donor into EDTA-treated Vacutainer tubes. Ficoll-Paque density-gradient centrifugation was used to isolate PBMCs, with at least 6.5 million per sample. Trizol reagent was used to extract total RNA from the PBMCs, yielding at least 6 micrograms per sample. The percentages of naive CD45RAhigh/CD27high T cells were determined by flow cytometry on a PBMC aliquot from every donor. V is pared back by 5 bases and J by 3 bases, with 10 bases lying between the germline termini. According to the germline V gene, CDR1 reads SGHTA and CDR2 reads FQGNSA. From the cysteine up to the phenylalanine, the CDR3 has a length of 14 residues. Here the CDR3 DNA is all that survives: 42 bases in frame from base 1. The protocol used for the library was 5' RACE. The sample was run on an Illumina HiSeq 2500. The second PCR ran for roughly 7 to 11 cycles and used a J-beta primer mix along with a sample-barcoded 5' primer. A template-switch 5' adaptor carrying 12 random nucleotides introduced a unique molecular identifier onto each TCR beta cDNA molecule. Each sample yielded at least 3 million CDR3-containing paired-end reads. All of the RNA was converted into first-strand cDNA using the Mint cDNA synthesis kit, with a TRBC-specific oligonucleotide serving as the primer. Following uracil-DNA glycosylase treatment, a first 18-cycle PCR with universal primers M1SS and BC2_uni_R was performed on all cDNA. As for how the authors treated the data: For normalization, 1 million high-quality reads, each with a distinct molecular identifier, were randomly selected from each sample. Instead of being binned into consensus sequences, reads that shared molecular identifiers were thrown out. MiTCR, with a Q25 quality threshold and the strictest error-elimination algorithm, was used for CDR3 identification, clonotype clustering and error correction. Lower-bound total TCR beta diversity was estimated with a nonparametric unseen species model using Euler transformation. TCRdb passed the public sequencing reads through fastp at Q25 and MiXCR, retaining productive beta sequences. Identical CDR3 protein sequences are pooled into one entry, listed with their most common genes and DNA. These V and J calls derive from TCRdb rather than the authors' analysis. The sample table lists about 930,000 distinct CDR3 sequences, approximately 32% of them with a count of one. Of the sample, roughly a tenth falls within the top ten clones.

What the work shows at the level of the full study, not this receptor alone: Conclusive comparison of naive and antigen-experienced compartments was prevented by the profiling of bulk unsorted PBMCs. Observed TCR beta diversity correlated strongly with the percentage of naive T cells measured by flow cytometry. Estimates of total diversity based on one million sequenced T cells were considered lower bounds and underestimates. The CMV infection status of donors was not known, potentially confounding age-related changes in expanded clonotypes. As age increased, observed TCR beta diversity per million T cells dropped in a roughly linear way, and a significant reduction was already evident by age 40. Compared with the aged group, the long-lived group had more naive CD4+ T cells, fewer expanded clones and increased TCR diversity, a pattern suggesting age selection.

This clonotype occurred a few times. Its antigen is not yet known. Base qualities were left out, and no much larger clone turns up one base away. The same data also contributed to another study, on T cells of mothers and their children. As the second paper documents: The donors were nine systemically healthy Caucasian individuals, made up of three mothers and their six children. cDNA synthesis used all of the extracted RNA, with 1.5 ug of RNA in each 15 ul reaction. In the second PCR, the M1S primer added sample barcodes and 2-4 random nucleotides. Each mother yielded over 8.5 million TCR beta CDR3 reads and each child 2.5 million to 3 million reads. TCR recombination output is similarly shaped by thymic selection in related and unrelated pairs, with a minor effect exerted by inherited differences. Normalized repertoire overlap was always slightly but never significantly higher in related than unrelated mother-child pairs. Persistent microchimeric T cell clones were not detected, at a sensitivity of about 100 clones per million clonotypes. To look for features that set related mother-child pairs apart from unrelated individuals, the researchers ran deep NGS to compare the TCR beta repertoires of mothers and children. Mothers averaged about 40 +/- 4 years of age and children averaged 11 +/- 4 years. Libraries were sequenced on Illumina HiSeq 2000 with 100+100 nt paired-end reads after adapter ligation with NEBNext reagents. To prevent cross-contamination, the mother and child libraries were prepared a month apart and were sequenced in separate runs. Each donor had between roughly 450,000 and 2,300,000 distinct TCR beta clonotypes identified. Naive TCR beta clonotypes were estimated from low-frequency clonotypes matched to each donor's FACS-determined naive share, without sorting.

The chain uses TRBV7-2 and TRBJ2-2, with the D gene not clear enough to name. The sequence was obtained from a middle-aged woman in good health. The sequencing sample was made of blood. The DNA is as follows: TGTGCCAGCAGCGTCCAGAGTCACACCGGGGAGCTGTTTTTT. Its coded protein is CASSVQSHTGELFF.